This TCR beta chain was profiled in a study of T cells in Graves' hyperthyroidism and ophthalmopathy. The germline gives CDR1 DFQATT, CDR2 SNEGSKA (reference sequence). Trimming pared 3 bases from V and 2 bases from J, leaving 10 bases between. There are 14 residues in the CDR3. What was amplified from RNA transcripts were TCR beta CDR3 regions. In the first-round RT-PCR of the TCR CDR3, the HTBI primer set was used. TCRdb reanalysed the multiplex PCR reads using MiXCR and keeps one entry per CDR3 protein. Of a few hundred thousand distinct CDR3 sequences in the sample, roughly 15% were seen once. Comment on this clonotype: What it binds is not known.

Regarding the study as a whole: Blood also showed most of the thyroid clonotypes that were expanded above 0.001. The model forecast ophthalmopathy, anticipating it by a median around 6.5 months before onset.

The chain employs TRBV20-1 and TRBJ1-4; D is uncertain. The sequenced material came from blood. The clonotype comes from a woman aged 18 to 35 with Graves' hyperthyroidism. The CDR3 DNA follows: TGCAGTGCTAGTAGCGTTGGGACTAATGAAAAACTGTTTTTT. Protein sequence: CSASSVGTNEKLFF.